This entry lists 22 T cell receptor beta chains sequenced from one sample in a study of molecular identifiers for immune sequencing clone quantification. Using its own MiXCR run on the PCR reads, TCRdb lists one record per CDR3 protein. This sample yields some 580,000 distinct CDR3 sequences, of which roughly 23% are seen a single time; about 0.84% belongs to the top ten. Sequenced material: naive CD8+ T cells from blood, with Jurkat cell RNA spiked in. The subset is: FACS-sorted CD8+CD4-CCR7+CD45RA+ naive T cells. The receptors here all came from a human donor in good health. Some libraries in this study had Jurkat cell RNA spiked in.

The V and J genes are TRBV11-2 and TRBJ1-4; D call uncertain. Trimming removed 4 bases at V and 7 bases at J, with 7 bases between. The CDR3 is 12 amino acids. From germline, CDR1 is SGHAT and CDR2 FQNNGV. In DNA, the CDR3 is TGTGCCAGCAGCTACTGGGGTGAAAAACTGTTTTTT. Its translation: CASSYWGEKLFF.

As to this clonotype: This may arise from a read error, as a much more abundant clone is one base away. The missing conserved phenylalanine or tryptophan at the end of this CDR3 makes a read error likely. The chain is built from TRBV12-3 or TRBV12-4 and TRBJ1-5; D unclear. CDR3 length equals 15 residues. V was trimmed by 5 bases and J by 5 bases, leaving 16 bases between them. CDR3 in amino acids: CASSPTTGRDQPQHL. As DNA, the CDR3 is TGTGCCAGCAGTCCAACGACCGGGAGGGATCAGCCCCAGCATCTT.

This clonotype was recorded at least ten times. The rearrangement uses TRBV25-1 and TRBJ1-5; possible D gene TRBD1, 5 bases. CDR3 length: 13 amino acids. In germline, CDR1 is MGHDK, CDR2 SYGVNS. Trimming removed 10 bases at V and 0 bases at J, with 10 bases between. CDR3 DNA: TGTGCCACCGGGACCTCTAGCAATCAGCCCCAGCATTTT. It translates to CATGTSSNQPQHF.

CDR3 nucleotides: TGTGCCAGCAGTCCTACAAGACTAGCGGGGGCCTACGAGCAGTACTTC. Its translation is CASSPTRLAGAYEQYF. The V gene is TRBV6-2 or TRBV6-3, the J gene TRBJ2-7, with 12 nucleotides matching TRBD2. With V trimmed by 5 bases and J by 2 bases, 7 bases remained unmatched. The CDR3 runs to 16 residues. Germline lookup yields CDR1 MNHEY and CDR2 SVGEGT.

This clonotype was observed at least ten times. The chain links TRBV7-9 to TRBJ1-2; D unresolved. Germline V gene lookup returns CDR1 SEHNR and CDR2 FQNEAQ (reference sequence). The V gene lost 2 bases and the J gene lost 4 bases, with 8 bases spanning the gap. The CDR3 loop spans 13 amino acids. CDR3 DNA sequence: TGTGCCAGCAGCTTACAGGAGTTCTATGGCTACACCTTC. Translating gives CASSLQEFYGYTF.

V gene TRBV7-9 combines with J gene TRBJ2-4; 7 bases match TRBD2. Germline V gives CDR1 SEHNR, CDR2 FQNEAQ (reference sequence). The CDR3 is 17 residues long. With 5 bases clipped from V and 0 bases from J, the junction kept 10 bases outside the gene matches. The CDR3 bases are TGTGCCAGCAGCCCCGAGTTGGGGGGGGTAGCCAAAAACATTCAGTACTTC. This translates into CASSPELGGVAKNIQYF.

At least ten counts were recorded for this clonotype. This sequence joins TRBV30 and TRBJ2-5, with TRBD2 matching 9 bases. CDR1 is GTSNPN, CDR2 SVGIG, per germline (reference sequence). J lost 9 bases, V lost 3 bases, and 8 bases had no gene match. CDR3 size: 13 residues. The chain's CDR3 is CAWSGVAGEAQYF. DNA for the CDR3: TGTGCCTGGAGCGGGGTAGCGGGGGAGGCCCAGTACTTC.

The table lists this clonotype with a few counts. V usage is TRBV7-3 and J usage is TRBJ2-3, with 10 bases matching TRBD2. The V gene end was trimmed by 2 bases and the J gene end by 5 bases; junction bases not matched to a gene: 4. Looked up from germline, CDR1 is SGHTA and CDR2 is FQGTGA. This CDR3 has 15 residues. The CDR3 nucleotides read TGTGCCAGCAGCTTAGGGAGCGGGAGGGGAGATACGCAGTATTTT. It encodes CASSLGSGRGDTQYF.

This clonotype was seen at least ten times. The chain recombines TRBV4-1 with TRBJ1-5; D remains unclear. The CDR3 loop spans 15 amino acids. Germline V CDR1 and CDR2: MGHRA, YSYEKL. The V and J ends lost 0 bases and 3 bases respectively, with 9 bases between them. The CDR3 loop reads CASSQDWVVNQPQHF. The CDR3 DNA reads TGCGCCAGCAGCCAAGATTGGGTTGTCAATCAGCCCCAGCATTTT.

The rearrangement joins TRBV4-1 to TRBJ2-7; 9 bases line up with TRBD1. Germline assignment: CDR1 MGHRA and CDR2 YSYEKL. The CDR3 runs 17 residues. Germline trimming cut 5 bases from V and 4 bases from J; bases unmatched to any gene: 15. The CDR3 here is CASSYRAGQGLKYEQYF. In nucleotides, the CDR3 is TGCGCCAGCAGCTACCGAGCCGGACAGGGGCTAAAGTACGAGCAGTACTTC.

In its sample, this clonotype was seen once. This sequence may be a read error, since a much larger clone differs from it by one base. The chain uses TRBV7-9 and TRBJ1-1; D might be TRBD1 (5 bases). The CDR3 runs 12 residues. Germline CDR1 reads SEHNR; CDR2 reads FQNEAQ (reference sequence). In nucleotides, the CDR3 is TGTGCCAGCAGCTTTATGGGGGATTGGGCTTCCTTT. This encodes CASSFMGDWASF.

Ten or more counts support this clonotype. The chain combines TRBV5-6 with TRBJ2-7; no definite D call. The ends were cut back, 0 bases at V and 6 bases at J, with 7 bases in the middle. Germline CDR1 SGHDT, CDR2 YYEEEE. The CDR3 length is 12 residues. The CDR3 DNA reads TGTGCCAGCAGCTTGGGGGTGGTCGAGCAGTACTTC. Its translation: CASSLGVVEQYF.

J is TRBJ2-2 and V is TRBV6-2 or TRBV6-3; 8 bases line up with TRBD2. Unmatched junction bases numbered 6, after V lost 6 bases and J lost 3 bases. The CDR3 extends over 15 amino acids. Germline V gene lookup returns CDR1 MNHEY and CDR2 SVGEGT. For the CDR3, the DNA is TGTGCCAGCAGCCCGACTAGCGAGTACACCGGGGAGCTGTTTTTT. Its protein is CASSPTSEYTGELFF.

Note on this clonotype: A much bigger clone sits one base away, suggesting this may be a read error. V gene TRBV4-1 combines with J gene TRBJ2-7; D gene uncertain. This CDR3 spans 15 amino acids. V was pared by 4 bases and J by 1 base, with 14 bases between. Germline V gives CDR1 MGHRA, CDR2 YSYEKL. The CDR3 DNA sequence: TGCGCCAGCAGCCCAAATCTAGGGCCATCCTACGAGCAGTACTTC. This gives the protein CASSPNLGPSYEQYF.

Remarks on this clonotype: This may be a read error: a much more frequent sequence differs by one nucleotide. The chain employs TRBV6-6 and TRBJ2-7; possible D gene TRBD1, 6 bases. The CDR3 loop spans 13 amino acids. The germline CDR1 and CDR2 sequences are MNHNY and SVGAGI (reference sequence). The CDR3 spells CACSYVGAGEQYF. In DNA, the CDR3 is TGTGCCTGCAGTTACGTGGGGGCTGGCGAGCAGTACTTC.

This sequence joins TRBV28 and TRBJ1-1; D is uncertain. Germline loops: CDR1 MDHEN, CDR2 SYDVKM. Trimming removed 6 bases from V and 6 bases from J, with 17 bases in between. The CDR3 totals 14 residues. DNA for the CDR3: TGTGCCAGCAGCTTGTCTGGCGGTTTATCTGAAGCTTTCTTT. This sequence encodes CASSLSGGLSEAFF.

The rearrangement uses TRBV6-1 and TRBJ1-2; 7 bases match TRBD1. Germline V gene data show CDR1 as MNHNS and CDR2 as SASEGT. V lost 2 bases and J lost 1; bases outside the gene matches: 4. The CDR3 spans 15 residues. Here the CDR3 DNA reads TGTGCCAGCAGTGAACTGAACAGGGGTAACTATGGCTACACCTTC. It specifies CASSELNRGNYGYTF.

This chain joins TRBV2 and TRBJ2-2; D ambiguous. The length of the CDR3 is 13 residues. CDR1 SNHLY and CDR2 FYNNEI come from the germline V gene. Trimming removed 6 bases at V and 3 bases at J, with 8 bases between. The CDR3 DNA reads TGTGCCAGCAGGGGGTATGACACCGGGGAGCTGTTTTTT. It codes for CASRGYDTGELFF.

This clonotype appeared many times. V and J are TRBV27 and TRBJ2-3, with 10 bases that match TRBD2. This CDR3 contains 17 residues. V lost 4 bases, J lost 2 bases, and 9 bases stayed unmatched. From germline, CDR1 is MNHEY and CDR2 SMNVEV (reference sequence). CDR3 sequence (DNA): TGTGCCAGCAGTTCCCCTAGCGGGGGCCCTTCCACAGATACGCAGTATTTT. As protein: CASSSPSGGPSTDTQYF.

Notes on this clonotype: The CDR3 does not close with the conserved phenylalanine or tryptophan, likely indicating a read error. V gene TRBV19 combines with J gene TRBJ1-2, with no clear D. Germline V gene data show CDR1 as LNHDA and CDR2 as SQIVND (reference sequence). The CDR3 consists of 13 residues. Deletions cut 3 bases from V and 8 bases from J, with 13 bases between. DNA of the CDR3: TGTGCCAGTAGTATTGGTCTGGTTATGGGCTACACCCTC. Protein sequence: CASSIGLVMGYTL.

This clonotype was counted at least ten times. The J gene is TRBJ2-5, the V gene TRBV5-1, with a tentative D call TRBD2 (6 bases). CDR3 length: 17 residues. Trimming pared 0 bases from V and 3 bases from J, leaving 18 bases between. Germline lookup yields CDR1 SGHRS and CDR2 YFSETQ. The CDR3 region is CASSLDLANLGEETQYF. The CDR3, as DNA: TGCGCCAGCAGCTTGGACCTAGCGAACCTGGGGGAAGAGACCCAGTACTTC.

The chain joins TRBV7-2 to TRBJ1-4, with TRBD1 matching 8 bases. CDR3 length: 20 amino acids. The germline V gene has CDR1 SGHTA and CDR2 FQGNSA. J was trimmed by 0 bases and V by 1 base; bases with no gene match: 13. Here the CDR3 reads CASSLETGTGRFATNEKLFF. The CDR3 DNA follows: TGTGCCAGCAGCTTAGAGACCGGGACAGGCCGATTTGCAACTAATGAAAAACTGTTTTTT.